Each of the 15 T cell receptor beta chains below was sequenced from the same sample in a study of shared clonotypes between healthy human individuals. Sequencing used immunoSEQ multiplex PCR; TCRdb keeps in-frame clones, though not all of them. The table has approximately 720,000 clones, approximately 79% seen once. Sequenced sample: memory CD4+ T cells sorted from blood. Subset here: CD45RA-negative fraction. Receptor source: a woman aged 25 to 45 in good health.

This chain uses TRBV11-2 with TRBJ1-2; TRBD1 aligns across 8 bases. The CDR3 totals 14 residues. Germline CDR1 is SGHAT and CDR2 is FQNNGV. The junction had 6 bases not matched to a gene; V was cut back by 3 bases and J by 6 bases. CDR3 nucleotides: TGTGCCAGCAGCTTGGACAGGGTCTCTCATGGCTACACCTTC. Translation gives CASSLDRVSHGYTF. The full variable domain, completed using reference TRBV11-2 and TRBJ1-2, is EAGVAQSPRYKIIEKRQSVAFWCNPISGHATLYWYQQILGQGPKLLIQFQNNGVVDDSQLPKDRFSAERLKGVDSTLKIQPAKLEDSAVYLCASSLDRVSHGYTFGSGTRLTVV.

The chain is built from TRBV5-1 and TRBJ2-6; no definite D call. The V gene's germline CDR1 is SGHRS and CDR2 YFSETQ. CDR3 size: 17 residues. The V and J ends lost 4 bases and 5 bases respectively, with 19 bases between them. CDR3 loop: CASSNRAQVLRANVLTF. For the CDR3, the DNA is TGCGCCAGCAGCAACCGGGCCCAAGTATTGCGGGCCAACGTCCTGACTTTC. Full variable domain (outside the CDR3, taken from reference TRBV5-1 and TRBJ2-6): KAGVTQTPRYLIKTRGQQVTLSCSPISGHRSVSWYQQTPGQGLQFLFEYFSETQRNKGNFPGRFSGRQFSNSRSEMNVSTLELGDSALYLCASSNRAQVLRANVLTFGAGSRLTVL.

Regarding this clone: A far larger clone lies a single base away; this is likely a read error. Other DNA sequences from this sample encode an identical CDR3 as well. CDR3 sequence (DNA): TGTGCCAGCAGCCCGCAGCGGGACTCCTACAATGAGCAGTTCTTC. Translated, it gives CASSPQRDSYNEQFF. The chain employs TRBV11-2 and TRBJ2-1, with TRBD2 matching over 7 bases. Unmatched junction bases numbered 4, after V lost 5 bases and J lost 0 bases. The CDR3 loop spans 15 amino acids. CDR1 and CDR2 from the germline V gene are SGHAT and FQNNGV.

The chain links TRBV30 to TRBJ2-5, with TRBD2 matching over 8 bases. This CDR3 is 14 amino acids long. V trimming: 5 bases; J trimming: 7 bases; junction bases outside the gene matches: 12. Germline loops: CDR1 GTSNPN, CDR2 SVGIG (reference sequence). The DNA for the CDR3 is TGTGCCTGGGGCCAAACTAGCGGAGCTCGGACCCAGTACTTC. Amino acids: CAWGQTSGARTQYF. Based on the CDR3 plus reference TRBV30 and TRBJ2-5, the full variable domain is SQTIHQWPATLVQPVGSPLSLECTVEGTSNPNLYWYRQAAGRGLQLLFYSVGIGQISSEVPQNLSASRPQDRQFILSSKKLLLSDSGFYLCAWGQTSGARTQYFGPGTRLLVL.

This clone came up many times. The gene calls are TRBV2 and TRBJ1-1; TRBD1 matches at 11 bases. Germline lookup yields CDR1 SNHLY and CDR2 FYNNEI. The CDR3 contains 18 residues. The J segment lost 4 bases and the V segment lost 0 bases, leaving 10 bases of the junction unmatched. CDR3 amino acids: CASSEAASWDRGSTEAFF. CDR3 DNA sequence: TGTGCCAGCAGTGAAGCCGCCTCCTGGGACAGGGGGTCCACTGAAGCTTTCTTT.

This clone was recorded a few times. The chain is built from TRBV10-3 and TRBJ2-5, with TRBD1 matching 10 bases. The trim removed 5 bases at V and 2 bases at J, leaving 2 bases unmatched. The CDR3 contains 14 residues. Germline-derived CDR1 and CDR2 are ENHRY and SYGVKD. The CDR3 sequence is CAISPGQGQETQYF. The CDR3 nucleotides read TGTGCCATCAGTCCGGGACAGGGGCAAGAGACCCAGTACTTC.

The CDR3 protein is CASSMTSGSGELFF. CDR3 nucleotide sequence: TGTGCCAGTAGTATGACTAGCGGGTCCGGGGAGCTGTTTTTT. V and J are TRBV19 and TRBJ2-2, with 10 bases aligning to TRBD2. The germline V gene has CDR1 LNHDA and CDR2 SQIVND (reference sequence). The CDR3 is 14 amino acids. V lost 3 bases, J lost 6 bases, and 1 base stayed unmatched.

V and J are TRBV19 and TRBJ1-1; D is possibly TRBD1 (6 bases). Germline CDR1 LNHDA, CDR2 SQIVND (reference sequence). The CDR3 covers 13 residues. Trimming shortened V by 5 bases and J by 5 bases, and 12 bases separated the two germline ends. DNA of the CDR3: TGTGCCAGTAGTTCCGGACAGATGACTGAAGCTTTCTTT. This translates into CASSSGQMTEAFF.

The chain recombines TRBV2 with TRBJ2-3; D is possibly TRBD1 or TRBD2 (6 bases each). The CDR3 has 13 amino acids. Germline V gene data show CDR1 as SNHLY and CDR2 as FYNNEI. Trimming shortened V by 3 bases and J by 8 bases, and 12 bases separated the two germline ends. CDR3 amino acids: CASSEEGVSTQYF. DNA for the CDR3: TGTGCCAGCAGTGAGGAGGGGGTGTCTACGCAGTATTTT.

The chain couples TRBV11-3 to TRBJ2-7, with D tentatively TRBD2 (6 bases). The CDR3 spans 14 residues. Germline CDR1 SGHNT, CDR2 YENEEA. V was cut by 5 bases and J by 2 bases, with 13 bases left in between. This CDR3 is CASSPSGSPYEQYF. Written as DNA, the CDR3 is TGTGCCAGCAGCCCTTCCGGGAGTCCCTACGAGCAGTACTTC. Using reference TRBV11-3 and TRBJ2-7 for the parts outside the CDR3, the full variable domain is EAGVVQSPRYKIIEKKQPVAFWCNPISGHNTLYWYLQNLGQGPELLIRYENEEAVDDSQLPKDRFSAERLKGVDSTLKIQPAELGDSAVYLCASSPSGSPYEQYFGPGTRLTVT.

A note on this clone: Other nucleotide sequences in the sample specify the same CDR3. This chain uses TRBV2 with TRBJ2-7; 7 nucleotides align to TRBD2. This CDR3 region has 13 residues. J was trimmed by 3 bases and V by 2 bases; bases with no gene match: 1. CDR1 and CDR2 (germline): SNHLY, FYNNEI. CDR3 in DNA: TGTGCCAGCAGTGAACGGGAGGTCTACGAGCAGTACTTC. This gives the protein CASSEREVYEQYF.

CDR3 loop: CASSPGDRDSGGYTF. CDR3 bases: TGCGCCAGCAGCCCGGGAGACAGGGACTCAGGCGGCTACACCTTC. The rearrangement links TRBV5-1 to TRBJ1-2; 7 bases match TRBD1. The J segment lost 8 bases and the V segment lost 4 bases, leaving 14 bases of the junction unmatched. The germline CDR1 and CDR2 sequences are SGHRS and YFSETQ. The length of the CDR3 is 15 residues.

The genes are TRBV2 and TRBJ1-2; D gene uncertain. The germline V gene has CDR1 SNHLY and CDR2 FYNNEI. The CDR3 has 16 residues. The V end lost 1 base, the J end lost 0 bases, and 12 bases lay between the germline ends. Written as DNA, the CDR3 is TGTGCCAGCAGTGAAGGTGGGAGAGCGGCTAACTATGGCTACACCTTC. Its translation is CASSEGGRAANYGYTF.

V usage is TRBV6-1 and J usage is TRBJ2-7; possible D gene TRBD1, 6 bases. CDR3 length: 14 residues. Germline V lookup: CDR1 MNHNS, CDR2 SASEGT. Trimming removed 10 bases at V and 7 bases at J, with 23 bases between. CDR3 DNA sequence: TGTGCCATTTTATCCGGGACAATCGTGGGGGAGCAGTACTTC. Translation: CAILSGTIVGEQYF.

This clone was observed a handful of times. The chain recombines TRBV4-1 with TRBJ2-7; D may be TRBD1 (6 bases). V gave up 2 bases and J gave up 1 base, with 12 bases separating them. Germline CDR1 and CDR2: MGHRA and YSYEKL. CDR3 length equals 15 residues. CDR3 in amino acids: CASSQPNRASYEQYF. In DNA form, the CDR3 reads TGCGCCAGCAGCCAACCCAACAGGGCTTCCTACGAGCAGTACTTC.